One and the same sample provided the 16 T cell receptor beta chains below, sequenced in a study of CD8+CD57+ T cells in acquired aplastic anemia. CDR3 and TCR beta VDJ profiling relied on genomic DNA as the template. Each CDR3 protein gets one entry after TCRdb re-called the reads with MiXCR. The sample holds 200,000 to 250,000 distinct CDR3 sequences, approximately 60% seen once. CD8+CD57+ cell expansion, shown by flow cytometry, had occurred in the patients selected for sequencing. Sequenced input: sorted CD4+, CD8+, or CD8+CD57+ T cells (not recorded which) from PBMCs. The receptor source for this set is a human donor with aplastic anemia.

This sequence joins TRBV20-1 and TRBJ2-5; possible D gene TRBD2, 6 bases. The ends were cut back, 0 bases at V and 2 bases at J, with 7 bases in the middle. Per germline, CDR1 DFQATT and CDR2 SNEGSKA (reference sequence). The CDR3 loop spans 13 amino acids. CDR3: CSARDGGQETQYF. The CDR3 bases are TGCAGTGCTAGAGATGGGGGGCAAGAGACCCAGTACTTC.

The V and J genes are TRBV20-1 and TRBJ2-3; 11 nucleotides align to TRBD1. CDR3 length equals 16 residues. The junction had 5 bases not matched to a gene; V was cut back by 1 base and J by 2 bases. Germline-derived CDR1 and CDR2 are DFQATT and SNEGSKA (reference sequence). CDR3 protein: CSARAGTGGPTDTQYF. The CDR3 bases are TGCAGTGCTAGAGCCGGGACAGGGGGGCCCACAGATACGCAGTATTTT.

The CDR3 DNA sequence: TGTGCCACCAGTGATTACCCAGGGACCGGGGAGCTGTTTTTT. The encoded protein is CATSDYPGTGELFF. This chain uses TRBV24-1 with TRBJ2-2, with D possibly being TRBD1 (5 bases). The V gene lost 2 bases and the J gene lost 5 bases, with 8 bases spanning the gap. This CDR3 is 14 amino acids long. Germline V CDR1 and CDR2: KGHDR, SFDVKD.

V and J are TRBV15 and TRBJ1-5, with D perhaps TRBD1 (5 bases). The germline V gene has CDR1 LNHNV and CDR2 YYDKDF (reference sequence). CDR3 length: 14 amino acids. V was pared by 4 bases and J by 6 bases, with 13 bases between. The CDR3 reads CATSISGVVQPQHF. DNA of the CDR3: TGTGCCACCAGCATCTCGGGGGTGGTTCAGCCCCAGCATTTT.

The gene calls are TRBV7-9 and TRBJ1-2; no definite D call. The CDR3 totals 14 residues. Trimming cost V 1 base and J 3 bases, with 9 bases left between them. Germline assignment: CDR1 SEHNR and CDR2 FQNEAQ (reference sequence). The CDR3 spells CASSLDPFHYGYTF. In DNA form, the CDR3 reads TGTGCCAGCAGCTTAGATCCCTTTCACTATGGCTACACCTTC.

This chain links TRBV20-1 with TRBJ2-7; D is ambiguous. The CDR3 totals 15 residues. The V gene lost 1 base and the J gene lost 6 bases, with 19 bases spanning the gap. Per the germline V gene, CDR1 is DFQATT and CDR2 is SNEGSKA (reference sequence). DNA of the CDR3: TGCAGTGCTAGAGCCCCCTCGAGTGGGGTGGGCGAGCAGTACTTC. Its translation is CSARAPSSGVGEQYF.

This clonotype was counted a few times. CDR3 residues: CASRWRGGSDTQYF. DNA of the CDR3: TGTGCCAGTAGATGGCGGGGGGGGTCAGATACGCAGTATTTT. The chain is built from TRBV19 and TRBJ2-3; TRBD2 aligns across 9 bases. Germline assignment: CDR1 LNHDA and CDR2 SQIVND (reference sequence). The CDR3 totals 14 residues. The junction had 5 bases not matched to a gene; V was cut back by 6 bases and J by 4 bases.

The chain employs TRBV20-1 and TRBJ2-1; D is unresolved. Trimming stripped 5 bases from V and 5 bases from J, with 13 bases between. The CDR3 covers 13 residues. Germline V gives CDR1 DFQATT, CDR2 SNEGSKA (reference sequence). As DNA, the CDR3 is TGCAGTGCTCCGTGGTCCAGAGACAATGAGCAGTTCTTC. Residues: CSAPWSRDNEQFF.

CDR3 DNA sequence: TGTGCCAGCAGTTTTGGGGCACGTGGGGTGGCTGGGGCCAACGTCCTGACTTTC. Its translation is CASSFGARGVAGANVLTF. The genes are TRBV12-3 or TRBV12-4 and TRBJ2-6; weak D call: TRBD1 (5 bases). CDR3 length equals 18 residues. V was pared by 3 bases and J by 2 bases, with 17 bases between.

There are a few counts of this clonotype. This chain's CDR3 is CASSLSGEQFF. CDR3 bases: TGTGCCAGCAGCTTGAGCGGGGAGCAGTTCTTC. The V and J genes are TRBV7-8 and TRBJ2-1; D is perhaps TRBD2 (6 bases). The V and J ends lost 3 bases and 10 bases respectively, with 7 bases between them. The CDR3 is made up of 11 amino acids. Germline-derived CDR1 and CDR2 are SGHVS and FQNEAQ.

The rearrangement links TRBV7-9 to TRBJ2-3; tentative D call: TRBD2 (6 bases). Germline V gene lookup returns CDR1 SEHNR and CDR2 FQNEAQ (reference sequence). The CDR3 is made up of 15 amino acids. Trimming pared 2 bases from V and 7 bases from J, leaving 16 bases between. The CDR3 bases are TGTGCCAGCAGCTTAACTAGGAGCGCGGGAAATACGCAGTATTTT. Residues: CASSLTRSAGNTQYF.

This clonotype was picked up a small number of times. J is TRBJ2-5 and V is TRBV20-1; D perhaps matches TRBD1 (6 bases). Germline V gene data show CDR1 as DFQATT and CDR2 as SNEGSKA (reference sequence). V was cut by 4 bases and J by 7 bases, with 10 bases left in between. The length of the CDR3 is 11 residues. This chain's CDR3 is CSATGERTQYF. The CDR3 DNA is TGCAGTGCTACAGGGGAAAGGACCCAGTACTTC.

This chain connects TRBV7-9 to TRBJ1-4; D may be TRBD1 (5 bases). In germline, CDR1 is SEHNR, CDR2 FQNEAQ (reference sequence). V dropped 0 bases and J dropped 13 bases, with 12 bases sitting between them. The CDR3 totals 13 residues. CDR3 residues: CASSLAQPGGLFF. CDR3 DNA: TGTGCCAGCAGCTTAGCGCAACCTGGGGGACTGTTTTTT.

This clonotype was recorded many times. This rearrangement joins TRBV14 to TRBJ1-1; TRBD1 aligns across 7 bases. Germline trimming cut 4 bases from V and 0 bases from J; bases unmatched to any gene: 5. Germline V gene lookup returns CDR1 SGHDN and CDR2 FVKESK. The CDR3 consists of 15 residues. The CDR3 bases are TGTGCCAGCAGCCCTCTACAGGGGATGAACACTGAAGCTTTCTTT. Amino acid sequence: CASSPLQGMNTEAFF.

The chain uses TRBV2 and TRBJ2-5; possibly TRBD1 or TRBD2 for D (5 bases each). Deletions cut 8 bases from V and 5 bases from J, with 9 bases between. The CDR3 has 11 residues. Per germline, CDR1 SNHLY and CDR2 FYNNEI. The CDR3 reads CASARGETQYF. CDR3 bases: TGTGCCAGCGCTCGGGGCGAGACCCAGTACTTC.

This clonotype was counted only a few times. The rearrangement joins TRBV20-1 to TRBJ1-6; D gene uncertain. This CDR3 comprises 13 residues. Germline lookup yields CDR1 DFQATT and CDR2 SNEGSKA (reference sequence). The CDR3 region has the DNA TGCAGGAAGGTGACGGTCCCTAATTCACCCCTCCACTTT. Translating it yields CRKVTVPNSPLHF.